The 16 T cell receptor beta chains below come from one sample, sequenced in a study of OX40 agonist ivuxolimab in advanced cancers. The table came from immunoSEQ multiplex PCR; TCRdb's copy has only in-frame clones and leaves some out. Here the sample spans just over 90,000 clones, around 94% being singletons. The sample consisted of CD4+ or CD8+ T cells sorted from blood, taken in a trial of the OX40 agonist ivuxolimab. The source of these receptors is an adult with an advanced solid tumor such as melanoma, head and neck, liver or kidney cancer.

This sequence joins TRBV7-3 and TRBJ2-5; 14 bases are a match to TRBD2. This CDR3 spans 16 amino acids. Per the germline V gene, CDR1 is SGHTA and CDR2 is FQGTGA. With 5 bases clipped from V and 1 base from J, the junction kept 3 bases outside the gene matches. CDR3 DNA sequence: TGTGCCAGCAGCCTGGGGACTAGCGGGAGCCAAGAGACCCAGTACTTC. Protein: CASSLGTSGSQETQYF.

The chain links TRBV30 to TRBJ2-2; D is tentatively TRBD1 or TRBD2 (5 bases each). The germline V and J ends were trimmed by 3 bases and 6 bases, with 5 bases remaining between them. CDR1 is GTSNPN and CDR2 is SVGIG in the germline V gene (reference sequence). The CDR3 contains 11 residues. This chain's CDR3 is CAWRGAGELFF. As DNA, the CDR3 is TGTGCCTGGAGGGGGGCCGGGGAGCTGTTTTTT.

The chain uses TRBV7-9 and TRBJ2-1; D might be TRBD1 or TRBD2, each matching 5 bases. CDR1 SEHNR and CDR2 FQNEAQ come from the germline V gene (reference sequence). The CDR3 length is 17 residues. Trimming removed 1 base at V and 9 bases at J, with 22 bases between. The CDR3 spells CASSLGLRDAHDGEQFF. Here the CDR3 DNA reads TGTGCCAGCAGCTTAGGGCTCCGGGACGCCCACGACGGTGAGCAGTTCTTC.

This clone has a single count. The rearrangement uses TRBV5-4 and TRBJ2-1; no firm D call. The V gene's germline CDR1 is SGHNT and CDR2 YYREEE (reference sequence). CDR3 length: 13 amino acids. Deletions cut 3 bases from V and 10 bases from J, with 14 bases between. CDR3 sequence: CASSSDLEIEQFF. The CDR3 DNA sequence: TGTGCCAGCAGCTCCGATCTAGAAATAGAGCAGTTCTTC.

This chain uses TRBV11-2 with TRBJ1-1, with unresolved D. The V gene's germline CDR1 is SGHAT and CDR2 FQNNGV. Trimming cost V 1 base and J 13 bases, with 13 bases left between them. The CDR3 contains 12 residues. The CDR3 protein is CASSLGADQVFF. CDR3 bases: TGTGCCAGCAGCTTAGGGGCGGACCAAGTTTTCTTT. The whole variable domain, remainder taken from reference TRBV11-2 and TRBJ1-1, is EAGVAQSPRYKIIEKRQSVAFWCNPISGHATLYWYQQILGQGPKLLIQFQNNGVVDDSQLPKDRFSAERLKGVDSTLKIQPAKLEDSAVYLCASSLGADQVFFGQGTRLTVV.

V is TRBV6-5 and J is TRBJ2-7; D remains unclear. The CDR3 runs to 10 residues. V was shortened by 5 bases and J by 3 bases, with 2 bases between the two germline ends. The germline V gene encodes CDR1 MNHEY and CDR2 SVGAGI. Here the CDR3 DNA reads TGTGCCAGCAGTGGCTACGAGCAGTACTTC. It encodes CASSGYEQYF.

The V call is TRBV4-2, the J call TRBJ2-7; D is uncertain. V was shortened by 2 bases and J by 3 bases, with 17 bases between the two germline ends. The CDR3 length is 16 residues. CDR1 LGHNA and CDR2 YNFKEQ come from the germline V gene. The CDR3 here is CASSQSAGQPGYEQYF. CDR3 coding DNA: TGTGCCAGCAGCCAAAGTGCCGGCCAGCCGGGCTACGAGCAGTACTTC.

This chain joins TRBV12-5 and TRBJ2-3; no clear D gene. The germline V gene encodes CDR1 LGHNT and CDR2 FRNRAP. CDR3 length equals 16 residues. Deletions cut 0 bases from V and 2 bases from J, with 12 bases between. DNA for the CDR3: TGTGCTAGTGGTTTGGTTATGGCCTTGCACACAGATACGCAGTATTTT. This codes for CASGLVMALHTDTQYF.

V usage is TRBV9 and J usage is TRBJ2-1, with 10 bases matching TRBD2. After removal of 6 bases from V and 4 bases from J, the junction contained 4 bases not matched to a gene. Germline CDR1 and CDR2: SGDLS and YYNGEE. There are 14 residues in the CDR3. CDR3 nucleotide sequence: TGTGCCAGCACTAGCGGGAGTAATTACAATGAGCAGTTCTTC. Translating it yields CASTSGSNYNEQFF.

The chain joins TRBV6-5 to TRBJ2-3, with D possibly TRBD1 on 5 matching bases. The CDR3 covers 14 residues. Germline V gene lookup returns CDR1 MNHEY and CDR2 SVGAGI. The ends were cut back, 4 bases at V and 2 bases at J, with 10 bases in the middle. CDR3 amino acids: CASSWGGYTDTQYF. For the CDR3, the DNA is TGTGCCAGCAGTTGGGGCGGCTACACAGATACGCAGTATTTT.

The chain combines TRBV19 with TRBJ2-2, with D unresolved. Germline V gene data show CDR1 as LNHDA and CDR2 as SQIVND (reference sequence). The ends were cut back, 5 bases at V and 1 base at J, with 5 bases in the middle. There are 13 residues in the CDR3. The CDR3 coding sequence is TGTGCCAGTAGTCTCCAGAACACCGGGGAGCTGTTTTTT. Its translation: CASSLQNTGELFF. The full variable domain, in which reference TRBV19 and TRBJ2-2 provide the parts outside the CDR3, is DGGITQSPKYLFRKEGQNVTLSCEQNLNHDAMYWYRQDPGQGLRLIYYSQIVNDFQKGDIAEGYSVSREKKESFPLTVTSAQKNPTAFYLCASSLQNTGELFFGEGSRLTVL.

This chain links TRBV5-8 with TRBJ1-5; perhaps TRBD1 as D (5 bases). CDR3 size: 16 residues. Germline values: CDR1 SGHTS, CDR2 YDEGEE. The V gene lost 3 bases and the J gene lost 0 bases, with 13 bases spanning the gap. The DNA for the CDR3 is TGTGCCAGCAGCTCGCTGACAGATAATAGCAATCAGCCCCAGCATTTT. This translates into CASSSLTDNSNQPQHF.

CDR3 region: CASSSGTAVYEQYF. Written as DNA, the CDR3 is TGTGCCAGCAGCTCCGGGACCGCCGTCTACGAGCAGTACTTC. The chain employs TRBV5-4 and TRBJ2-7; D might be TRBD1 or TRBD2, each matching 5 bases. CDR1 is SGHNT, CDR2 YYREEE, per germline (reference sequence). This CDR3 has 14 residues. Trimming left V 3 bases short and J 3 bases short, with 13 bases between.

DNA for the CDR3: TGTGCCAGCAGTTTCGACAAACTTAACCCTGAAGCTTTCTTT. Translation: CASSFDKLNPEAFF. The genes are TRBV27 and TRBJ1-1; D not certain. Germline-derived CDR1 and CDR2 are MNHEY and SMNVEV (reference sequence). The V and J ends lost 3 bases and 6 bases respectively, with 14 bases between them. This CDR3 is built from 14 residues.

This chain links TRBV7-3 with TRBJ2-2, with D unresolved. The CDR3 has 12 residues. Germline loops: CDR1 SGHTA, CDR2 FQGTGA. V was trimmed by 2 bases and J by 6 bases, leaving 4 bases between them. This chain's CDR3 is CASSLQSGELFF. In DNA form, the CDR3 reads TGTGCCAGCAGCTTACAGTCCGGGGAGCTGTTTTTT.

V usage is TRBV11-2 and J usage is TRBJ2-1, with D perhaps TRBD2 (5 bases). Germline V gene data show CDR1 as SGHAT and CDR2 as FQNNGV. The length of the CDR3 is 12 residues. Trimming took 0 bases from V and 12 from J, leaving 9 bases between them. The CDR3 region is CASSLDPGGQFF. In DNA, the CDR3 is TGTGCCAGCAGCTTAGACCCCGGAGGGCAGTTCTTC.